This T cell receptor beta chain was sequenced in a study of cytomegalovirus exposure and HLA in healthy donors. Study as a whole: Early on, a data release was issued that held about 85 million unique TCRs from HLA-typed donors. General observations from the study: V segments that were indistinguishable, TRBV6-2 and TRBV6-3 among them, were omitted from analysis.

Primers: 60 Vbeta forward and 13 Jbeta reverse. Sequenced by immunoSEQ multiplex PCR; TCRdb stores in-frame clones only, minus some. This sample has about 140,000 clones, with 80% found just once. Note on this clone: The target antigen is unknown.

The CDR3 is 13 residues long. Deletions cut 0 bases from V and 2 bases from J, with 6 bases between. CDR1 and CDR2 (germline): SGHRS, YFSETQ. The origin of this receptor is a male donor in good health and CMV-seronegative. V usage is TRBV5-1 and J usage is TRBJ2-7; D remains unclear. The sample taken for sequencing was PBMCs. CDR3 in amino acids: CASSLAGPYEQYF. The CDR3 nucleotides are TGCGCCAGCAGCTTGGCGGGTCCCTACGAGCAGTACTTC.